Listed below are T cell receptor beta chains from one sample, sequenced in a study of shared clonotypes between healthy human individuals. Using immunoSEQ multiplex PCR, the repertoire was profiled, and TCRdb retains in-frame clones only, with some absent. The sample has over a million clones, 98% seen once. What was sequenced was naive CD4+ T cells sorted from blood. Receptors originate from a young man in good health. Each CDR3 is given with its conserved first and last residue. The D gene is left open where the match is weak. Clone size is not always given. Where it is, it says once, few, many or a class for expanded clones.

J gene	D gene	clone size	V gene	CDR3 DNA	CDR3 protein
TRBJ1-2	-	-	TRBV9	TGTGCCAGCAGCGTAGGGGGCGGAGAATTTTATGGCTACACCTTC	CASSVGGGEFYGYTF
TRBJ1-1	-	-	TRBV5-1	TGCGCCAGCAGCTTGGGTCATGTCGGCAGCCTGAACACTGAAGCTTTCTTT	CASSLGHVGSLNTEAFF
TRBJ1-1	-	-	TRBV5-4	TGTGCCAGCAGCGCAGGCAGAGACATGAACACTGAAGCTTTCTTT	CASSAGRDMNTEAFF
TRBJ2-1	-	-	TRBV19	TGTGCCAGTAGTATAGGGTTAAGCTCCTACAATGAGCAGTTCTTC	CASSIGLSSYNEQFF
TRBJ1-5	-	-	TRBV19	TGTGCCAGTAGCACCGAGACAGGCCGCAATCAGCCCCAGCATTTT	CASSTETGRNQPQHF
TRBJ1-5	-	-	TRBV10-3	TGTGCCATCAGTGAAGCAAGCAATCAGCCCCAGCATTTT	CAISEASNQPQHF
TRBJ2-7	-	-	TRBV5-8	TGTGCCAGCAGCTTCCGCGGGGGCCAGGGCCATTTTGTCGAGCAGTACTTC	CASSFRGGQGHFVEQYF
TRBJ2-5	-	-	TRBV5-1	TGCGCCAGCAGGGGCGTAGGCCAAGAGACCCAGTACTTC	CASRGVGQETQYF
TRBJ2-1	-	-	TRBV18	TGTGCCAGCTCACCAGATGACTCGCCGCAGTTCTTC	CASSPDDSPQFF
TRBJ1-2	TRBD1	-	TRBV5-4	TGTGCCAGCAGCTTACAGGGGGAGGACTATGGCTACACCTTC	CASSLQGEDYGYTF
TRBJ2-1	-	-	TRBV7-2	TGTGCCAGCAGCTTAGCGCGTGGGCGGAATGAGCAGTTCTTC	CASSLARGRNEQFF
TRBJ2-1	TRBD1	-	TRBV7-9	TGTGCCAGCAGGTCCGACAGGGGGCAGGTTAATGAGCAGTTCTTC	CASRSDRGQVNEQFF
TRBJ1-1	TRBD1	-	TRBV11-2	TGTGCCAGCAGCAAGAAGGGACAGGGTGACACTGAAGCTTTCTTT	CASSKKGQGDTEAFF
TRBJ1-1	-	-	TRBV19	TGTGCCAGTAGTATCTCAGGGGTCACTGAAGCTTTCTTT	CASSISGVTEAFF
TRBJ1-1	-	-	TRBV11-3	TGTGCCAGCAGCTTAGCGACCCTGAACACTGAAGCTTTCTTT	CASSLATLNTEAFF
TRBJ2-1	TRBD1	-	TRBV6-6	TGTGCCAGCAGATTAGACAGGGGATCCTACAATGAGCAGTTCTTC	CASRLDRGSYNEQFF
TRBJ1-1	-	-	TRBV5-1	TGCGCCAGCAGCTCACAGGCTATGAACACTGAAGCTTTCTTT	CASSSQAMNTEAFF
TRBJ2-1	-	-	TRBV20-1	TGCAGTGCTAGAGCTGACAATGAGCAGTTCTTC	CSARADNEQFF
TRBJ1-1	TRBD1	-	TRBV7-3	TGTGCCAGCAGCCCACAGGGGAGGACCACTGAAGCTTTCTTT	CASSPQGRTTEAFF
TRBJ2-7	-	-	TRBV28	TGTGCCAGTTCCGCGCTACCCTTGGCCTACGAGCAGTACTTC	CASSALPLAYEQYF
TRBJ2-5	TRBD1	-	TRBV14	TGTGCCAGCAGCCCTCGGACAGGTCTCTCTGCCCAGTACTTC	CASSPRTGLSAQYF
TRBJ2-7	TRBD2	-	TRBV4-1	TGCGCCAGCAGCCAAGCTGGGGGGGTAGGGGAGCAGTACTTC	CASSQAGGVGEQYF
TRBJ2-3	-	-	TRBV30	TGTGCCTGGAGTGTGGGACTTGGCGGGACTAGCACAGATACGCAGTATTTT	CAWSVGLGGTSTDTQYF
TRBJ1-5	-	-	TRBV29-1	TGCAGCGCCGGAGCTGGAAGCAATCAGCCCCAGCATTTT	CSAGAGSNQPQHF
TRBJ2-3	TRBD2	-	TRBV5-1	TGCGCCAGCAGCTCTGGACTAGCGGGAGTTACGGATAGCACAGATACGCAGTATTTT	CASSSGLAGVTDSTDTQYF
TRBJ2-7	TRBD1	-	TRBV10-3	TGTGCCATCGGGGAAGACAGGGAGCTCTACGAGCAGTACTTC	CAIGEDRELYEQYF
TRBJ2-5	-	-	TRBV28	TGTGCCAGCAGAAGGGGACCGAAAGAAACCCAGTACTTC	CASRRGPKETQYF
TRBJ2-5	-	-	TRBV5-1	TGCGCCAGCAGCTTGGTCTCGTCAGGGGCTTACCAAGAGACCCAGTACTTC	CASSLVSSGAYQETQYF
TRBJ2-3	TRBD2	-	TRBV27	TGTGCCAGCAGTTGGGGCAACATAGCGGGGGCGCAGTATTTT	CASSWGNIAGAQYF
TRBJ1-5	-	-	TRBV6-1	TGTGCCAGCAGTGATCTTTTATCAGGTTTCTCGCCCCAGCATTTT	CASSDLLSGFSPQHF
TRBJ2-5	-	-	TRBV7-2	TGTGCCAGCAGGAGGGAAGTCCAAGAGACCCAGTACTTC	CASRREVQETQYF
TRBJ2-5	-	-	TRBV10-1	TGCGCCAGCAGTGACCCGAAGAAAGAGACCCAGTACTTC	CASSDPKKETQYF
TRBJ1-4	-	-	TRBV21-1	TGTGCCAGCAGCAAATACGGGGACAGGACCTTGGGTAATGAAAAACTGTTTTTT	CASSKYGDRTLGNEKLFF
TRBJ2-1	TRBD2	-	TRBV6-1	TGTGCCAGCAGTGAATTTCTCCTAGCGGGAGGCCCATACAATGAGCAGTTCTTC	CASSEFLLAGGPYNEQFF
TRBJ2-7	-	-	TRBV2	TGTGCCAGCACTCTTTCGGGGAGAGGGAAGTACTTC	CASTLSGRGKYF
TRBJ2-3	-	-	TRBV5-1	TGCGCCAGCAGCTCCGGGACTCTAATTTCCACAGATACGCAGTATTTT	CASSSGTLISTDTQYF
TRBJ2-5	TRBD2	-	TRBV2	TGTGCCAGCAGTGAGACTAGCGACCAAGAGACCCAGTACTTC	CASSETSDQETQYF
TRBJ1-5	TRBD1	-	TRBV4-2	TGTGCCAGCAGCCCAATTATAATAGGGGGCCATCAGCCCCAGCATTTT	CASSPIIIGGHQPQHF
TRBJ2-7	-	once	TRBV7-9	TGTGCCAGCAGCTTAGTTTCCGGGTCCGAGCAGTACTTC	CASSLVSGSEQYF
TRBJ2-7	TRBD1	-	TRBV27	TGTGCCAGCAGTTCCCCGGGGACAGGACACTACGAGCAGTACTTC	CASSSPGTGHYEQYF
TRBJ2-1	TRBD2	-	TRBV9	TGTGCCAGCAGCGTTGACCTAGCGGGAGTAGACAATGAGCAGTTCTTC	CASSVDLAGVDNEQFF
TRBJ1-5	TRBD1	once	TRBV4-1	TGCGCCAGCAGCGATAGGACAGGGTTCAGCAATCAGCCCCAGCATTTT	CASSDRTGFSNQPQHF
TRBJ1-1	-	-	TRBV6-5	TGTGCCAGCAGGAACCTACAGGGTAGGATCGCTTTCTTT	CASRNLQGRIAFF
TRBJ2-7	TRBD1	-	TRBV7-2	TGTGCCAGCAGCCCGGCCGGGACAGGGGCCTACGAGCAGTACTTC	CASSPAGTGAYEQYF
TRBJ2-1	TRBD2	-	TRBV11-2	TGTGCCAGCAGCCCTTGGACTAGCGGGGTGTACAATGAGCAGTTCTTC	CASSPWTSGVYNEQFF
TRBJ2-6	-	-	TRBV5-1	TGCGCCAGCAGCTTGCAACCCCGAACCACCCTCTCTGGGGCCAACGTCCTGACTTTC	CASSLQPRTTLSGANVLTF
TRBJ2-2	-	-	TRBV28	TGTGCCAGCAGTCCCTCGGGGGCAGTAAAGGCCGGGGAGCTGTTTTTT	CASSPSGAVKAGELFF
TRBJ1-5	-	-	TRBV27	TGTGCCAGCAGTTTATTGGGGGAGGGGAATCAGCCCCAGCATTTT	CASSLLGEGNQPQHF
TRBJ2-7	-	-	TRBV21-1	TGTGCCAGCAGCAAAGTAACGGAGACCGACGAGCAGTACTTC	CASSKVTETDEQYF
TRBJ2-5	-	-	TRBV10-3	TGTGCCATCAAAACCCCAGATAACGGGGAGACCCAGTACTTC	CAIKTPDNGETQYF
TRBJ2-2	-	-	TRBV29-1	TGCAGCGCTAAAGGGATTCGGGACACCGGGGAGCTGTTTTTT	CSAKGIRDTGELFF
TRBJ2-3	TRBD2	-	TRBV18	TGTGCCAGCTCCCCGACTAGCCTGAGCACAGATACGCAGTATTTT	CASSPTSLSTDTQYF
TRBJ1-4	-	-	TRBV4-3	TGCGCCAGCAGCCAAGATAGGAAACAGGGTGGTGAAAAACTGTTTTTT	CASSQDRKQGGEKLFF